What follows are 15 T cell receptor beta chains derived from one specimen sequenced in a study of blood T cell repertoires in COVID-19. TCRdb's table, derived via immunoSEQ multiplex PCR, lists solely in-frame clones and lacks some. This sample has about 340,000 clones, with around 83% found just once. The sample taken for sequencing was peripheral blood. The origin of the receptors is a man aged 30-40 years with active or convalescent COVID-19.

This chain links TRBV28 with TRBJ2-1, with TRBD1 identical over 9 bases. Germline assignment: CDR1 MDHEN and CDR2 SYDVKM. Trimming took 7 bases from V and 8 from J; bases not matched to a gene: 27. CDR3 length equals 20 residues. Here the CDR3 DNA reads TGTGCCAGCACCACCCCACAGGGGGCTTTGTGGGAGTGGGCTATGGATGAGCAGTTCTTC. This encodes CASTTPQGALWEWAMDEQFF.

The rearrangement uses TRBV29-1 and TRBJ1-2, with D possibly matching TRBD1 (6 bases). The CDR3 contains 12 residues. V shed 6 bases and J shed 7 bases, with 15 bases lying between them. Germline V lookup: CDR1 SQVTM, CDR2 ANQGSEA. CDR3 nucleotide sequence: TGCAGCGTCCGCGACCCCAGGGGTGGCTACACCTTC. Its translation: CSVRDPRGGYTF.

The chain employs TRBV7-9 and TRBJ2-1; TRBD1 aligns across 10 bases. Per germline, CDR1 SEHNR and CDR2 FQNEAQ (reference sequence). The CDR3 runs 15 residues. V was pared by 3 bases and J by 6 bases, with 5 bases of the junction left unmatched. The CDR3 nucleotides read TGTGCCAGCAGCTTCGACAGGGGGCCTGGCAATGAGCAGTTCTTC. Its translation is CASSFDRGPGNEQFF.

CDR3 nucleotide sequence: TGTGCCAGCAGTTCCAACAGGGGTCGGGGTAATGAAAAACTGTTTTTT. This translates into CASSSNRGRGNEKLFF. The chain recombines TRBV6-5 with TRBJ1-4, with TRBD1 matching over 7 bases. V dropped 4 bases and J dropped 4; count of bases not matched to a gene: 9. The germline CDR1 and CDR2 sequences are MNHEY and SVGAGI. This CDR3 region has 16 residues.

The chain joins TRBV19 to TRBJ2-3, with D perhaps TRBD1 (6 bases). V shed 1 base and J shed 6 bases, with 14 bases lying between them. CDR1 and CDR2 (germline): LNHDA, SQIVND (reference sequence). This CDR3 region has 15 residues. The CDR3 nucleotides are TGTGCCAGTAGTATAGGTCCTAGAGGGGGTGATACGCAGTATTTT. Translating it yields CASSIGPRGGDTQYF. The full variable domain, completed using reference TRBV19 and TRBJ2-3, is DGGITQSPKYLFRKEGQNVTLSCEQNLNHDAMYWYRQDPGQGLRLIYYSQIVNDFQKGDIAEGYSVSREKKESFPLTVTSAQKNPTAFYLCASSIGPRGGDTQYFGPGTRLTVL.

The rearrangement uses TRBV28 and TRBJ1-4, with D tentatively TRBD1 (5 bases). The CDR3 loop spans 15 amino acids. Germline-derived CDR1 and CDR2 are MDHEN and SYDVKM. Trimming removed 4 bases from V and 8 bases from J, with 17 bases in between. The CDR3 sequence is CASSSDRTRGEKLFF. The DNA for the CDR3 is TGTGCCAGCAGTTCCGATCGGACTAGGGGAGAAAAACTGTTTTTT.

The CDR3 reads CASSLRVQGLHEQYF. DNA for the CDR3: TGTGCCAGCAGCTTACGAGTCCAGGGTCTACACGAGCAGTACTTC. The J gene is TRBJ2-7, the V gene TRBV13, with a tentative D call TRBD1 (5 bases). V dropped 2 bases and J dropped 5 bases, with 16 bases sitting between them. The germline V gene has CDR1 PRHDT and CDR2 FYEKMQ (reference sequence). The CDR3 extends over 15 amino acids.

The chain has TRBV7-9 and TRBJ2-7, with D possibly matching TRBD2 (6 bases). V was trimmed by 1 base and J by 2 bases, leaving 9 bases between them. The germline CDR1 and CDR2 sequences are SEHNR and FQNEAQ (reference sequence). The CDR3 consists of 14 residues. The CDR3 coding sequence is TGTGCCAGCAGCTTAGGGGGACTTCCCTACGAGCAGTACTTC. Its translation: CASSLGGLPYEQYF.

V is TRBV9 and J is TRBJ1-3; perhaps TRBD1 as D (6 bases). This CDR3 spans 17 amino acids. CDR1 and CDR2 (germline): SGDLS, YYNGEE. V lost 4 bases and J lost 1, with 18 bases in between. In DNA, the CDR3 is TGTGCCAGCAGCCTGGGACATCGGACCTCTTCTGGAAACACCATATATTTT. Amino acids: CASSLGHRTSSGNTIYF.

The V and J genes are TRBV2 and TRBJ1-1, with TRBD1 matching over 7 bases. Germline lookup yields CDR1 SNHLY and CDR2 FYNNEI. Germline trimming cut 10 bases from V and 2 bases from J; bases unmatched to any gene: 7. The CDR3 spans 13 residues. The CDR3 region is CAITGAGNTEAFF. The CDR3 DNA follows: TGTGCCATCACAGGGGCCGGAAACACTGAAGCTTTCTTT.

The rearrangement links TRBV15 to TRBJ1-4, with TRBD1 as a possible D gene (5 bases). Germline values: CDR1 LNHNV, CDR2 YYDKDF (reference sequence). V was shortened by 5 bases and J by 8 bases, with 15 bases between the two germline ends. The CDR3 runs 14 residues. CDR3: CATSEGRVREKLFF. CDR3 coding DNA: TGTGCCACCAGCGAGGGGAGGGTCCGAGAAAAACTGTTTTTT.

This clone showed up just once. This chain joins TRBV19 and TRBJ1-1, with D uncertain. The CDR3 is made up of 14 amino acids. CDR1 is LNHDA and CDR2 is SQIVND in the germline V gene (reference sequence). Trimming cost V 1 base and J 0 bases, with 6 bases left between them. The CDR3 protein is CASSIGPLNTEAFF. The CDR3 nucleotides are TGTGCCAGTAGTATAGGTCCTCTGAACACTGAAGCTTTCTTT.

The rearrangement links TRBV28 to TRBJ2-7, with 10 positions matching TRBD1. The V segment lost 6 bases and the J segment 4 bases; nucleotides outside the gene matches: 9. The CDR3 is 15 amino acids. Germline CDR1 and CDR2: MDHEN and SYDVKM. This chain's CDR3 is CASRPPGTGVYEQYF. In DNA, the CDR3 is TGTGCCAGCAGACCCCCCGGGACAGGGGTGTACGAGCAGTACTTC.

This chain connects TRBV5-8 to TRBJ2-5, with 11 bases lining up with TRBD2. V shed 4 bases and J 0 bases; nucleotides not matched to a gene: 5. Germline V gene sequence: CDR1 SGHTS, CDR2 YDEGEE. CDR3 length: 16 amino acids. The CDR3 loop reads CASSAPGLADQETQYF. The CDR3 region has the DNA TGTGCCAGCAGCGCTCCGGGACTAGCGGACCAAGAGACCCAGTACTTC.

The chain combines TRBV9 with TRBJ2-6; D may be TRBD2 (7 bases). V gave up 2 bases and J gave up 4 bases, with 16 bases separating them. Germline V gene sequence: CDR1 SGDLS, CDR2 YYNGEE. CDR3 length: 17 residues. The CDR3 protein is CASSVVLRGAGANVLTF. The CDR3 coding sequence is TGTGCCAGCAGCGTGGTGCTCCGGGGGGCCGGGGCCAACGTCCTGACTTTC.